This TCR beta chain was recovered during a study of vaccination effects on CD4 cells after COVID-19. Using viral peptide pools, the ViraFEST assay grew out antigen-specific CD4+ T cells prior to sequencing. The culture ran for roughly ten days before CD4+ T cells were isolated. Vaccine administered to participants consisted of two doses of either BNT162b2 or mRNA-1273. Among the vaccine recipients, none had a prior SARS-CoV-2 infection, and nucleocapsid antibodies were negative. With around 9.4 ug/ml peptides and 9 to 10 IU/ml IL-2, a few million PBMC per well were cultured. The CDR3 length is 14 residues. CDR1 is MNHNS, CDR2 SASEGT, per germline. Trimming cost V 2 bases and J 7 bases, with 14 bases left between them. Only in-frame clones appear in the TCRdb table, and some are missing; sequencing was by immunoSEQ multiplex PCR. The sample includes fewer than 90,000 clones, under 85% of them seen just once.

As regards this clone: Its specificity is unknown.

This chain connects TRBV6-1 to TRBJ1-1; a weak D match, TRBD1 (5 bases). The sample was CD4+ T cells from PBMCs cultured with HCoV-OC43 spike peptides, taken after COVID-19 vaccination. Regarding subset: HCoV-OC43 spike overlapping peptide pool stimulation. The receptor was derived from a human donor who received a COVID-19 vaccine. The CDR3 coding sequence is TGTGCCAGCAGTGAACACCCAGGGTGGGGTGAAGCTTTCTTT. This gives the protein CASSEHPGWGEAFF.